These 21 T cell receptor beta chains originate from one sample sequenced in a study of blood T cell repertoires in COVID-19. The protocol was immunoSEQ multiplex PCR, while the TCRdb copy is restricted to in-frame clones and leaves out a portion. The table records approximately 100,000 clones, roughly nine tenths of them present only once. The material sequenced was peripheral blood. All receptors come from a woman older than 75 with acute or convalescent COVID-19.

The gene calls are TRBV29-1 and TRBJ2-1; 10 bases are shared with TRBD2. The CDR3 has 18 amino acids. CDR1 is SQVTM and CDR2 is ANQGSEA in the germline V gene. The V and J ends lost 1 base and 0 bases, in that order; junction bases with no gene match: 9. This CDR3 is CSVEGLAGASHSYNEQFF. CDR3 nucleotides: TGCAGCGTTGAAGGTCTAGCGGGGGCATCCCACTCCTACAATGAGCAGTTCTTC.

For this clone: This CDR3 is also generated by other DNA sequences in the sample. This rearrangement joins TRBV28 to TRBJ2-2; 9 nucleotides match TRBD1. The CDR3 is made up of 16 amino acids. In germline, CDR1 is MDHEN, CDR2 SYDVKM. The V gene end was trimmed by 4 bases and the J gene end by 2 bases; junction bases not matched to a gene: 5. CDR3 sequence (DNA): TGTGCCAGCAGTTCACCGGGACAGGGCAACACCGGGGAGCTGTTTTTT. Protein product: CASSSPGQGNTGELFF.

J is TRBJ1-1 and V is TRBV20-1, with 7 bases matching TRBD1. Germline V gene data show CDR1 as DFQATT and CDR2 as SNEGSKA (reference sequence). With 3 bases clipped from V and 13 bases from J, the junction kept 5 bases outside the gene matches. This CDR3 has 10 amino acids. Here the CDR3 reads CSASRGKNFF. The CDR3 nucleotides are TGCAGTGCTAGCAGGGGGAAGAATTTCTTT.

The chain couples TRBV19 to TRBJ2-2, with TRBD1 as a possible D gene (6 bases). This CDR3 has 13 residues. The ends were cut back, 4 bases at V and 6 bases at J, with 9 bases in the middle. Germline V gene lookup returns CDR1 LNHDA and CDR2 SQIVND (reference sequence). The DNA of the CDR3 is TGTGCCAGTAGTAATCAGGGGTCCGGGGAGCTGTTTTTT. It yields the protein CASSNQGSGELFF.

The chain is built from TRBV19 and TRBJ1-4; 7 bases match TRBD1. Germline lookup yields CDR1 LNHDA and CDR2 SQIVND (reference sequence). The ends lost 3 bases at V and 8 bases at J; junction bases unmatched: 6. There are 14 residues in the CDR3. CDR3 DNA sequence: TGTGCCAGTAGTATCCAGGGGGGATCGGAAAAACTGTTTTTT. This sequence encodes CASSIQGGSEKLFF.

V gene TRBV30 combines with J gene TRBJ1-2, with D tentatively TRBD1 (5 bases). The CDR3 length is 14 residues. The germline V gene has CDR1 GTSNPN and CDR2 SVGIG (reference sequence). Trimming removed 0 bases at V and 8 bases at J, with 16 bases between. In DNA, the CDR3 is TGTGCCTGGAGTGTCGCGGGACGTGTGGGGGGCTACACCTTC. It encodes CAWSVAGRVGGYTF.

This clone was observed once. The rearrangement joins TRBV28 to TRBJ2-1, with 12 bases aligning to TRBD2. Per the germline V gene, CDR1 is MDHEN and CDR2 is SYDVKM. CDR3 length: 15 residues. The ends lost 7 bases at V and 7 bases at J; junction bases unmatched: 8. This CDR3 is CASKLGLAGRNEQFF. Written as DNA, the CDR3 is TGTGCCAGCAAATTAGGACTAGCGGGGCGGAATGAGCAGTTCTTC.

The chain recombines TRBV3-1 (or the pseudogene TRBV3-2) with TRBJ1-4; no clear D. V was pared by 1 base and J by 16 bases, with 10 bases between. Germline CDR1 LGHDT, CDR2 YNNKEL (reference sequence). The CDR3 covers 11 residues. Here the CDR3 reads CASSQVEGWFF. For the CDR3, the DNA is TGTGCCAGCAGCCAAGTGGAGGGATGGTTTTTT.

The chain recombines TRBV7-9 with TRBJ2-1, with 10 bases that match TRBD2. The V gene end was trimmed by 6 bases and the J gene end by 0 bases; junction bases not matched to a gene: 5. The germline V gene has CDR1 SEHNR and CDR2 FQNEAQ (reference sequence). This CDR3 has 16 amino acids. CDR3 region: CASSRPSGGSYNEQFF. CDR3 bases: TGTGCCAGCAGTAGACCTAGCGGGGGCTCCTACAATGAGCAGTTCTTC.

This rearrangement joins TRBV4-1 to TRBJ2-7, with 8 bases matching TRBD1. CDR1 is MGHRA and CDR2 is YSYEKL in the germline V gene. CDR3 size: 13 residues. Unmatched junction bases numbered 4, after V lost 8 bases and J lost 1 base. DNA of the CDR3: TGCGCCAGCTCCCGACAGGGGTCCTACGAGCAGTACTTC. It translates to CASSRQGSYEQYF.

This chain connects TRBV7-9 to TRBJ1-5; tentative D call: TRBD1 (5 bases). This CDR3 contains 16 residues. The germline CDR1 and CDR2 sequences are SEHNR and FQNEAQ (reference sequence). Between the trimmed V and J ends, which lost 4 bases and 0 bases, there was a span of 13 bases. The CDR3 DNA reads as TGTGCCAGCAGCTCGGAAGGACAACATAGCAATCAGCCCCAGCATTTT. It encodes CASSSEGQHSNQPQHF.

A word on this clone: At the DNA level, this CDR3 is encoded by other sequences in the same sample as well. The rearrangement links TRBV5-1 to TRBJ1-6; 9 bases fit TRBD1. CDR1 is SGHRS, CDR2 YFSETQ, per germline. The CDR3 is made up of 15 amino acids. V dropped 3 bases and J dropped 4; count of bases not matched to a gene: 2. The CDR3 region has the DNA TGCGCCAGCAGCTGGGACAGGGATTATAATTCACCCCTCCACTTT. Translation: CASSWDRDYNSPLHF.

The table lists this clone with a few counts. The gene calls are TRBV6-2 or TRBV6-3 and TRBJ1-5, with D tentatively TRBD1 (5 bases). The V end lost 2 bases, the J end lost 3 bases, and 8 bases lay between the germline ends. The CDR3 spans 14 residues. Per the germline V gene, CDR1 is MNHEY and CDR2 is SVGEGT. This CDR3 reads CASSYDSLNQPQHF. The DNA for the CDR3 is TGTGCCAGCAGTTACGACAGTCTCAATCAGCCCCAGCATTTT.

This chain joins TRBV7-6 and TRBJ1-2; TRBD1 matches at 7 bases. CDR1 is SGHVS, CDR2 FNYEAQ, per germline. Trimming cost V 0 bases and J 4 bases; bases outside gene matches: 5. This CDR3 is 15 amino acids long. CDR3 in amino acids: CASSLAGQGGYGYTF. The CDR3 bases are TGTGCCAGCAGCTTAGCGGGGCAGGGGGGCTATGGCTACACCTTC. The whole variable domain, remainder taken from reference TRBV7-6 and TRBJ1-2, is GAGVSQSPRYKVTKRGQDVALRCDPISGHVSLYWYRQALGQGPEFLTYFNYEAQQDKSGLPNDRFSAERPEGSISTLTIQRTEQRDSAMYRCASSLAGQGGYGYTFGSGTRLTVV.

This rearrangement joins TRBV7-9 to TRBJ1-3, with D possibly matching TRBD1 (5 bases). Trimming stripped 7 bases from V and 0 bases from J, with 13 bases between. CDR3 length: 15 amino acids. Germline V gene data show CDR1 as SEHNR and CDR2 as FQNEAQ (reference sequence). As DNA, the CDR3 is TGTGCCAGCATCGCGGAGACAGTCTCTGGAAACACCATATATTTT. Amino acid sequence: CASIAETVSGNTIYF.

This chain joins TRBV7-9 and TRBJ1-1; 7 bases are shared with TRBD1. Unmatched junction bases numbered 6, after V lost 2 bases and J lost 0 bases. The CDR3 length is 16 residues. Germline V CDR1 and CDR2: SEHNR, FQNEAQ (reference sequence). CDR3 in amino acids: CASSLTQGWVNTEAFF. CDR3 bases: TGTGCCAGCAGCTTAACACAGGGGTGGGTGAACACTGAAGCTTTCTTT.

This chain joins TRBV27 and TRBJ1-5, with TRBD1 identical over 11 bases. CDR3 size: 16 residues. Trimming at V came to 5 bases and at J to 2 bases, leaving 5 bases not matched to a gene. Germline V gives CDR1 MNHEY, CDR2 SMNVEV (reference sequence). The CDR3 sequence is CASSLGTGGGNQPQHF. CDR3 bases: TGTGCCAGCAGTCTGGGGACAGGGGGGGGCAATCAGCCCCAGCATTTT.

The chain carries TRBV28 and TRBJ2-1, with D unclear. Per germline, CDR1 MDHEN and CDR2 SYDVKM. V lost 0 bases and J 0 bases, leaving 3 bases between the germline ends. The CDR3 contains 14 residues. In nucleotides, the CDR3 is TGTGCCAGCAGTTTATGGAGCTCCTACAATGAGCAGTTCTTC. It encodes CASSLWSSYNEQFF.

For this clone: Other DNA sequences of this sample code for an identical CDR3. This sequence joins TRBV10-3 and TRBJ1-5, with D perhaps matching TRBD1 (6 bases). Germline-derived CDR1 and CDR2 are ENHRY and SYGVKD. V shed 2 bases and J shed 1 base, with 9 bases lying between them. The CDR3 is 15 residues long. The CDR3 region is CAISETDRSNQPQHF. In DNA form, the CDR3 reads TGTGCCATCAGTGAGACTGACAGGAGCAATCAGCCCCAGCATTTT.

The chain uses TRBV5-1 and TRBJ2-7, with 7 bases matching TRBD1. V trimming: 1 base; J trimming: 3 bases; junction bases outside the gene matches: 7. The CDR3 is 15 residues long. Germline values: CDR1 SGHRS, CDR2 YFSETQ. CDR3 amino acids: CASSLQSTGLYEQYF. Written as DNA, the CDR3 is TGCGCCAGCAGCTTGCAATCGACAGGGCTCTACGAGCAGTACTTC. Looking up the rest from reference TRBV5-1 and TRBJ2-7 gives the full variable domain: KAGVTQTPRYLIKTRGQQVTLSCSPISGHRSVSWYQQTPGQGLQFLFEYFSETQRNKGNFPGRFSGRQFSNSRSEMNVSTLELGDSALYLCASSLQSTGLYEQYFGPGTRLTVT.

This clone came up once. The gene calls are TRBV7-2 and TRBJ1-1; 10 nucleotides match TRBD1. Germline-derived CDR1 and CDR2 are SGHTA and FQGNSA. The CDR3 contains 14 residues. V gave up 5 bases and J gave up 4 bases; unmatched junction bases: 4. The CDR3 is CASSLRQGATEAFF. CDR3 coding DNA: TGTGCCAGCAGCCTTCGACAGGGGGCCACTGAAGCTTTCTTT. Full variable domain (remainder filled in from reference TRBV7-2 and TRBJ1-1): GAGVSQSPSNKVTEKGKDVELRCDPISGHTALYWYRQSLGQGLEFLIYFQGNSAPDKSGLPSDRFSAERTGGSVSTLTIQRTQQEDSAVYLCASSLRQGATEAFFGQGTRLTVV.